This entry lists 18 T cell receptor beta chains sequenced from one sample in a study of post-analysis software for immune sequencing data. General observations from the study: The study found TRBV5-6, TRBV5-1 and TRBV20-1 among a few TRBV segments more frequent in patients than controls.

Antigens for these TCRs are unknown. Every TCR beta cDNA library bore unique molecular identifiers. MiXCR was run by TCRdb on the PCR reads, yielding one entry per CDR3 protein. Of roughly 540,000 distinct CDR3 sequences in the sample, roughly 34% were seen once. Sequenced material: blood. Receptor source: a girl under 18 with multiple sclerosis.

This clonotype was seen more than once but under ten times. The rearrangement links TRBV7-2 to TRBJ2-5; TRBD2 might be the D (7 bases). Between the trimmed V and J ends, which lost 1 base and 1 base, there was a span of 22 bases. In germline, CDR1 is SGHTA, CDR2 FQGNSA. CDR3 length equals 19 residues. The CDR3, as DNA: TGTGCCAGCAGCTTAGTTGGTAGGGGGGGCCCGGGATCCCAAGAGACCCAGTACTTC. This codes for CASSLVGRGGPGSQETQYF.

Only a few counts were recorded for this clonotype. The J gene is TRBJ1-2, the V gene TRBV7-8; D possibly corresponds to TRBD1 (6 bases). This CDR3 region has 14 residues. Trimming shortened V by 5 bases and J by 5 bases, and 15 bases separated the two germline ends. CDR1 is SGHVS and CDR2 is FQNEAQ in the germline V gene. CDR3 sequence: CASSPDSGAYGYTF. In DNA, the CDR3 is TGTGCCAGCAGCCCCGACTCGGGGGCATATGGCTACACCTTC.

This clonotype has a count of ten or more. The chain carries TRBV10-3 and TRBJ2-2; D could derive from TRBD1 or TRBD2 (5 bases each). The germline gives CDR1 ENHRY, CDR2 SYGVKD. This CDR3 is 15 amino acids long. The ends were cut back, 4 bases at V and 1 base at J, with 10 bases in the middle. The CDR3 DNA reads TGTGCCATCAGTGGCAGGGACCGGAACACCGGGGAGCTGTTTTTT. Residues: CAISGRDRNTGELFF.

This chain connects TRBV7-2 to TRBJ2-5; tentatively, D is TRBD2 (7 bases). CDR3 length: 15 residues. Trimming shortened V by 4 bases and J by 5 bases, and 17 bases separated the two germline ends. Germline lookup yields CDR1 SGHTA and CDR2 FQGNSA. This chain's CDR3 is CASSSDRGASETQYF. The CDR3, as DNA: TGTGCCAGCAGCTCCGACCGGGGGGCATCGGAGACCCAGTACTTC.

The V and J genes are TRBV6-5 and TRBJ2-3; 16 positions agree with TRBD2. CDR1 is MNHEY, CDR2 SVGAGI, per germline. Germline trimming cut 0 bases from V and 3 bases from J; bases unmatched to any gene: 3. The CDR3 loop spans 18 amino acids. In nucleotides, the CDR3 is TGTGCCAGCAGTTACTCGGGACTAGCGGGGGGGCTGACAGATACGCAGTATTTT. Residues: CASSYSGLAGGLTDTQYF.

This chain uses TRBV4-1 with TRBJ2-3, with a tentative D call TRBD1 (7 bases). The V and J ends lost 4 bases and 4 bases respectively, with 15 bases between them. Germline assignment: CDR1 MGHRA and CDR2 YSYEKL. This CDR3 comprises 15 residues. The CDR3 nucleotides are TGCGCCAGCAGCCTGACGGAGGGGGCGGCAGATACGCAGTATTTT. Amino acids: CASSLTEGAADTQYF.

This clonotype appeared many times. This chain uses TRBV29-1 with TRBJ2-3; D remains ambiguous. Trimming left V 4 bases short and J 0 bases short, with 5 bases between. The germline V gene encodes CDR1 SQVTM and CDR2 ANQGSEA. The CDR3 covers 12 residues. Here the CDR3 reads CSVVGSTDTQYF. CDR3 nucleotide sequence: TGCAGCGTTGTTGGCAGCACAGATACGCAGTATTTT.

The chain employs TRBV12-3 or TRBV12-4 and TRBJ1-2, with 8 nucleotides matching TRBD1. The CDR3 is 13 amino acids. V was pared by 7 bases and J by 6 bases, with 7 bases of the junction left unmatched. The CDR3 region is CASTRTGINGYTF. The CDR3 nucleotides are TGTGCCAGCACCAGGACAGGGATTAATGGCTACACCTTC.

The CDR3: CSARTSGGAVTDTQYF. Here the CDR3 DNA reads TGCAGTGCTAGGACTAGCGGGGGGGCCGTGACAGATACGCAGTATTTT. The chain combines TRBV20-1 with TRBJ2-3; 14 bases map to TRBD2. The germline V gene has CDR1 DFQATT and CDR2 SNEGSKA (reference sequence). CDR3 length: 16 amino acids. V lost 3 bases to trimming and J lost 3 bases; unmatched junction nucleotides: 5.

This clonotype turned up a few times. This sequence joins TRBV12-3 or TRBV12-4 and TRBJ1-2; tentative D call: TRBD1 (6 bases). This CDR3 comprises 13 residues. Trimming stripped 6 bases from V and 3 bases from J, with 11 bases between. As DNA, the CDR3 is TGTGCCAGCAGCCGACAGGCGTACTATGGCTACACCTTC. This sequence encodes CASSRQAYYGYTF.

This clonotype was counted a few times. The chain links TRBV12-3 or TRBV12-4 to TRBJ1-5; D remains unclear. This CDR3 contains 13 residues. V gave up 3 bases and J gave up 1 base, with 4 bases separating them. The CDR3 reads CASSFVSNQPQHF. The CDR3 region has the DNA TGTGCCAGCAGTTTTGTGAGCAATCAGCCCCAGCATTTT.

This clonotype occurred many times. This chain joins TRBV4-1 and TRBJ2-7; the match to TRBD1 covers 9 bases. Germline V CDR1 and CDR2: MGHRA, YSYEKL. CDR3 length: 16 amino acids. With V trimmed by 1 base and J by 1 base, 5 bases remained unmatched. Here the CDR3 DNA reads TGCGCCAGCAGCCAAGCGAGGGGACAGGGATCCTACGAGCAGTACTTC. Its translation is CASSQARGQGSYEQYF.

The rearrangement joins TRBV9 to TRBJ1-5; D is uncertain. The V end was cut by 0 bases, the J end by 1 base, with 8 bases between. CDR1 SGDLS and CDR2 YYNGEE come from the germline V gene. The CDR3 spans 15 residues. The chain's CDR3 is CASSVAGGSNQPQHF. Here the CDR3 DNA reads TGTGCCAGCAGCGTAGCGGGAGGAAGCAATCAGCCCCAGCATTTT.

This clonotype has more than one count but fewer than ten. The V and J genes are TRBV6-5 and TRBJ1-1; maybe TRBD1 (5 bases). Deletions cut 7 bases from V and 3 bases from J, with 18 bases between. Per the germline V gene, CDR1 is MNHEY and CDR2 is SVGAGI. The CDR3 sequence is 15 residues long. The CDR3 DNA is TGTGCCAGCACTCCCCCCGGAAGGGGTTACACTGAAGCTTTCTTT. Its translation: CASTPPGRGYTEAFF.

The chain links TRBV7-2 to TRBJ2-7, with a tentative D call TRBD2 (5 bases). The J call may be mistaken, given a closer DNA end match to TRBJ2-5. The germline CDR1 and CDR2 sequences are SGHTA and FQGNSA. This CDR3 has 15 amino acids. The CDR3 DNA follows: TGTGCCAGCAGCTTAGGGCGGGTGAGGGTTGAGACCCAGTACTTC. This codes for CASSLGRVRVETQYF.

V and J are TRBV5-1 and TRBJ2-7; 7 positions match TRBD2. The length of the CDR3 is 14 residues. Germline CDR1 reads SGHRS; CDR2 reads YFSETQ. Trimming removed 6 bases from V and 1 base from J; junction bases left unmatched: 7. CDR3 DNA sequence: TGCGCCAGCAAGGAAATGGGACTATCCTACGAGCAGTACTTC. The encoded protein is CASKEMGLSYEQYF.

The sample holds a few counts of this clonotype. The chain combines TRBV29-1 with TRBJ1-2, with TRBD1 identical over 8 bases. Losses at the gene ends were 8 bases for V and 7 bases for J; bases not matched to a gene: 15. This CDR3 spans 14 amino acids. Germline V gene data show CDR1 as SQVTM and CDR2 as ANQGSEA. The CDR3 region has the DNA TGCAGCACGGCCGGGACAGGTAGTTTCGGTGGCTACACCTTC. Residues: CSTAGTGSFGGYTF.

This clonotype was observed many times. V usage is TRBV12-3 or TRBV12-4 and J usage is TRBJ2-7; 14 nucleotides agree with TRBD2. This CDR3 is 16 amino acids long. Losses at the gene ends were 5 bases for V and 3 bases for J; bases not matched to a gene: 6. CDR3 sequence: CASSPPTSGGDYEQYF. The CDR3 DNA reads as TGTGCCAGCAGTCCCCCGACTAGCGGGGGGGACTACGAGCAGTACTTC.